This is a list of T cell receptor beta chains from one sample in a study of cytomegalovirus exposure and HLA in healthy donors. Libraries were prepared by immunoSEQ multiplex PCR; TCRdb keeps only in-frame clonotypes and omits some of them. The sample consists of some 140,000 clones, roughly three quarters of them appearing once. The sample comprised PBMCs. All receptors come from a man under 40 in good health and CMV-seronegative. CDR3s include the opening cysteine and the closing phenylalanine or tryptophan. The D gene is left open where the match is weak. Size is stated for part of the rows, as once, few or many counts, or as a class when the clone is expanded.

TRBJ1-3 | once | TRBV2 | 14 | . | TGTGCCAGCAGTGTTGTAACAGCTGGAAACACCATATATTTT | CASSVVTAGNTIYF
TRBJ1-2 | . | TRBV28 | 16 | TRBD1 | TGTGCCAGCAGTTTAGGCGGGACAGGGGGAATTGGTGGCTACACCTTC | CASSLGGTGGIGGYTF
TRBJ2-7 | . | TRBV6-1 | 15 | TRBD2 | TGTGCCAGCAGTGAAGCACTAGCGGGGGCCTACGAGCAGTACTTC | CASSEALAGAYEQYF
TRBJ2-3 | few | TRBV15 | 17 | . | TGTGCCACCAGCAGAGATCATGACGGGAGTGTGTCAGATACGCAGTATTTT | CATSRDHDGSVSDTQYF
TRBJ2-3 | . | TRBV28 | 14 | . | TGTGCCAGCAGTCGTAGCGGAACCACAGATACGCAGTATTTT | CASSRSGTTDTQYF
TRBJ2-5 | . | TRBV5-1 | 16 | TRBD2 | TGCGCCAGCAGCTTGGGACTAGCGGGGCGGGGAGAGACCCAGTACTTC | CASSLGLAGRGETQYF
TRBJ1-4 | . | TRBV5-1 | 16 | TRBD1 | TGCGCCAGCAGCTTGGTTTTCGGGACAGAGAATGAAAAACTGTTTTTT | CASSLVFGTENEKLFF
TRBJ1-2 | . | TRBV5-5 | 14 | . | TGTGCCAGCAGCTTGTCCGGCCGGGAGAATGGCTACACCTTC | CASSLSGRENGYTF
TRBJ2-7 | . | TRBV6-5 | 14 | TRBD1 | TGTGCCAGCATGGGACAGGTCTCGTCCTACGAGCAGTACTTC | CASMGQVSSYEQYF
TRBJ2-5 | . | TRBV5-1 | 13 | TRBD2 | TGCGCCAGCAGTCGGGGGGGAAAAGAGACCCAGTACTTC | CASSRGGKETQYF
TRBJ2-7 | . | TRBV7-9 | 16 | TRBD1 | TGTGCCAGCAGCTTAGCGCCCCGGGACAGCTCCTACGAGCAGTACTTC | CASSLAPRDSSYEQYF
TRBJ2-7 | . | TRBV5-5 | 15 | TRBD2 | TGTGCCAGCAGCTCGACTAGCGGGAGTCCCTACGAGCAGTACTTC | CASSSTSGSPYEQYF
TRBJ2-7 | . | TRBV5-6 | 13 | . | TGTGCCAGCAGCTTCCCGGGAGAACACGAGCAGTACTTC | CASSFPGEHEQYF
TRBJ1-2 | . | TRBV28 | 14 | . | TGTGCCAGCAGCCAAGGACAGAATTCTTATGGCTACACCTTC | CASSQGQNSYGYTF
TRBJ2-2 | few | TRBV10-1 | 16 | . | TGCGCCAGCAGTGAGTCTACGGCCCCAGGCACCGGGGAGCTGTTTTTT | CASSESTAPGTGELFF
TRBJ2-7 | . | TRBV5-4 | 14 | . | TGTGCCAGCAGCTTGGAGGCGGCCCCCTACGAGCAGTACTTC | CASSLEAAPYEQYF
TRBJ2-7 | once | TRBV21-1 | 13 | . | TGTGCCCACGGCGGACAGGGCTTGGGCGAGCAGTACTTC | CAHGGQGLGEQYF
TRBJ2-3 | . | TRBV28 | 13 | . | TGTGCCAGCAGTTTAATGCGGTTAGATACGCAGTATTTT | CASSLMRLDTQYF
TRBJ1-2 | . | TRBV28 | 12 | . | TGTGCCAGCAGTTACGACAGCTATGGCTACACCTTC | CASSYDSYGYTF
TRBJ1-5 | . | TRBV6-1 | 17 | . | TGTGCCAGCAGTGACAAGGGTGGGGGGGATCAGGATCAGCCCCAGCATTTT | CASSDKGGGDQDQPQHF
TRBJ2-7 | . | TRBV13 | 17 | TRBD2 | TGTGCCAGCAGCTTAGCTAGCGGGAGGGCCTCGGCGAACGAGCAGTACTTC | CASSLASGRASANEQYF
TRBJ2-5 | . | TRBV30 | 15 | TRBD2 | TGTGCCTGGAGTGCAGGGACTAGCGTGCCGTGGACCCAGTACTTC | CAWSAGTSVPWTQYF
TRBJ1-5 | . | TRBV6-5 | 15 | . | TGTGCCAGCAGTCCCTCGAACAGGATGAATCAGCCCCAGCATTTT | CASSPSNRMNQPQHF
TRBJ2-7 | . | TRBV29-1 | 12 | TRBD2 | TGCAGCGTTGGGGGGGGGACCCACGAGCAGTACTTC | CSVGGGTHEQYF
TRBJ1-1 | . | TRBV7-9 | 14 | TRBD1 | TGTGCCAGCAGCTTAGGGGGACAGGGGCTTGAAGCTTTCTTT | CASSLGGQGLEAFF
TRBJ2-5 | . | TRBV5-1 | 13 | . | TGCGCCAGCAGCCTCGGACAAGAAGAGACCCAGTACTTC | CASSLGQEETQYF
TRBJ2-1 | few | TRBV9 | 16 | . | TGTGCCAGCAGCGCAACCGGGACTGAGTCCTACAATGAGCAGTTCTTC | CASSATGTESYNEQFF
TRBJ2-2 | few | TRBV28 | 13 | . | TGTGCCAGCAGTTTATTTCAGGCCGGGGAGCTGTTTTTT | CASSLFQAGELFF
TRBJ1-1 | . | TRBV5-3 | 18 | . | TGTGCCAGAAGCTGGTATGCGGGGGCCGGCTTGTTAGACACTGAAGCTTTCTTT | CARSWYAGAGLLDTEAFF
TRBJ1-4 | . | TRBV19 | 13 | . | TGTGTGACGAAGGGGGCAACTAATGAAAAACTGTTTTTT | CVTKGATNEKLFF
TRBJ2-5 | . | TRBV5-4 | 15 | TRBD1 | TGTGCCAGCAGTTGGCCGGGACAGACCCCAGAGACCCAGTACTTC | CASSWPGQTPETQYF
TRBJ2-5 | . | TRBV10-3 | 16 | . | TGTGCCATCAGTGAGTCGATATTGCGGGATCGGGAGACCCAGTACTTC | CAISESILRDRETQYF
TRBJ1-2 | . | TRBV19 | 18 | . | TGTGCCAGTAGTATAAGTGGGGGCCAACACAGGGATAGCTATGGCTACACCTTC | CASSISGGQHRDSYGYTF
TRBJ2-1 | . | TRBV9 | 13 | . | TGTGCCAGCAGCGCCTACCTGAACAATGAGCAGTTCTTC | CASSAYLNNEQFF
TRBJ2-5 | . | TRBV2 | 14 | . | TGTGCCAGCAATTTCGACAGGGCGGGGGAGACCCAGTACTTC | CASNFDRAGETQYF
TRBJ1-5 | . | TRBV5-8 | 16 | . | TGTGCCAGCAGCTTGTATTTCGACAGGCGAGGCCAGCCCCAGCATTTT | CASSLYFDRRGQPQHF
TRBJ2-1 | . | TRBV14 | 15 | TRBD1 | TGTGCCAGCAGATCAAAAGGGGGCGTCTACAATGAGCAGTTCTTC | CASRSKGGVYNEQFF
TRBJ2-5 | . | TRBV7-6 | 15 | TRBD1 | TGTGCCAGCAGCGACGGGACAGGCCAACAAGAGACCCAGTACTTC | CASSDGTGQQETQYF
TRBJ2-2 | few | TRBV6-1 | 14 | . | TGTGCCAGCAGCGGGACATCGAACACCGGGGAGCTGTTTTTT | CASSGTSNTGELFF
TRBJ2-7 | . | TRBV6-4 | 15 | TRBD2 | TGTGCCAGCAGTGACTGGGGACTAGCGGCCTACGAGCAGTACTTC | CASSDWGLAAYEQYF
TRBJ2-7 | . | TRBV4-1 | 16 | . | TGCGCCAGCAGCCAAGGTAGAGCCAGGGATTCTTACGAGCAGTACTTC | CASSQGRARDSYEQYF
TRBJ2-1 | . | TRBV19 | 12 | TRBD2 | TGTGCCAGCAAAAGCGGGAACAATGAGCAGTTCTTC | CASKSGNNEQFF
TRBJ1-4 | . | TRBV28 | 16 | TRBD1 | TGTGCCAGCAGTTTATACACAGGGGGGACTAATGAAAAACTGTTTTTT | CASSLYTGGTNEKLFF
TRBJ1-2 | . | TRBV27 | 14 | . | TGTGCCAGCAGTCCCGGCGGACAGAACTATGGCTACACCTTC | CASSPGGQNYGYTF
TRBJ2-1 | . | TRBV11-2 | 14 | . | TGTGCCAGCAGCTTTTACTATTCGCACAATGAGCAGTTCTTC | CASSFYYSHNEQFF